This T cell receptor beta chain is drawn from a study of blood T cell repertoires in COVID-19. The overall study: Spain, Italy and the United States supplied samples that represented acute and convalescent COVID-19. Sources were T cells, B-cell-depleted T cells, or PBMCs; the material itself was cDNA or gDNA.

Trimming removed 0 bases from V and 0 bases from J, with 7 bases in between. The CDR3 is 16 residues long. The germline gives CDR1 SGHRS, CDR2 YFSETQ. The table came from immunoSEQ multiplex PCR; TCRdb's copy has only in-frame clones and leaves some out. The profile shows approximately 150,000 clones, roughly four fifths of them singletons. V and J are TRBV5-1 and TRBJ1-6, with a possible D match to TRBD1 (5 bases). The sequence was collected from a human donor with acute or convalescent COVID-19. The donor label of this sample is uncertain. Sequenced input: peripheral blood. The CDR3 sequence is CASSLADSSYNSPLHF. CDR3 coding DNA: TGCGCCAGCAGCTTGGCTGACAGCTCCTATAATTCACCCCTCCACTTT.